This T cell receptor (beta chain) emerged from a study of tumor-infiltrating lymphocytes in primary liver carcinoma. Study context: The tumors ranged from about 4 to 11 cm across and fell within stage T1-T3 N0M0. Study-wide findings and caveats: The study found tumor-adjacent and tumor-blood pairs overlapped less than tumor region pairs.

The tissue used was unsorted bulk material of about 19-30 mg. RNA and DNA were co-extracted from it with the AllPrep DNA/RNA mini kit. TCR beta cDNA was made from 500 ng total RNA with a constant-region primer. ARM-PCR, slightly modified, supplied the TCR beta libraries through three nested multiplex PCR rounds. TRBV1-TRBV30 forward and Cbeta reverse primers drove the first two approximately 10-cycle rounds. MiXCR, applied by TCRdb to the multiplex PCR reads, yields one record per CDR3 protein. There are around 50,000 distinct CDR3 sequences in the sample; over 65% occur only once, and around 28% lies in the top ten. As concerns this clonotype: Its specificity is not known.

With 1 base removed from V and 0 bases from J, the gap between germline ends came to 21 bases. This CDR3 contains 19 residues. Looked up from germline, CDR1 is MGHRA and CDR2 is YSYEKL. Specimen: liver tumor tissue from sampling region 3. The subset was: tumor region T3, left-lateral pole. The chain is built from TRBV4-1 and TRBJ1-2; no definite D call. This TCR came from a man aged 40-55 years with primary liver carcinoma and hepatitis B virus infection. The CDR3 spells CASSQGRGRQWITNYGYTF. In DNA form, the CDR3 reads TGCGCCAGCAGCCAAGGTCGAGGACGTCAGTGGATTACTAACTATGGCTACACCTTC.